The 24 T cell receptor beta chains below all came from one sample that was sequenced in a study of OX40 agonist ivuxolimab in advanced cancers. Sequencing used immunoSEQ multiplex PCR; TCRdb keeps in-frame clones, though not all of them. Among roughly 65,000 clones listed, over 80% were seen once. Here the sequenced sample was CD4+ or CD8+ T cells sorted from blood, taken in a trial of the OX40 agonist ivuxolimab. Receptors were obtained from an adult with an advanced solid tumor such as melanoma, head and neck, liver or kidney cancer.

The V gene is TRBV6-5, the J gene TRBJ2-7; D might be TRBD2 (5 bases). Germline CDR1 and CDR2: MNHEY and SVGAGI. This CDR3 contains 16 residues. V was clipped by 0 bases and J by 6 bases, with 18 bases between them. The CDR3 protein is CASSYSLYTRSVEQYF. CDR3 DNA sequence: TGTGCCAGCAGTTACTCGCTTTACACTAGATCGGTCGAGCAGTACTTC.

The V call is TRBV6-5, the J call TRBJ1-6, with D possibly matching TRBD1 (5 bases). CDR3 size: 15 residues. V was trimmed by 0 bases and J by 6 bases, leaving 9 bases between them. In germline, CDR1 is MNHEY, CDR2 SVGAGI. CDR3 residues: CASSYSRQLNSPLHF. The CDR3 nucleotides are TGTGCCAGCAGTTACTCTAGACAGCTTAATTCACCCCTCCACTTT.

This clone came up once. The gene calls are TRBV6-1 and TRBJ2-7; D remains ambiguous. The germline CDR1 and CDR2 sequences are MNHNS and SASEGT. This CDR3 spans 15 amino acids. The V end lost 5 bases, the J end lost 7 bases, and 21 bases lay between the germline ends. CDR3 residues: CASSQRDDGSEEQYF. The CDR3 DNA reads as TGTGCCAGCAGTCAGAGAGACGACGGTTCGGAGGAGCAGTACTTC.

This clone was seen a single time. This chain joins TRBV19 and TRBJ2-3, with D perhaps matching TRBD2 (6 bases). Trimming took off 3 bases at V and 2 bases at J, with 12 bases between the two ends. From germline, CDR1 is LNHDA and CDR2 SQIVND (reference sequence). CDR3 length equals 15 residues. CDR3 region: CASSIAAGSTDTQYF. The CDR3 DNA reads as TGTGCCAGTAGTATCGCGGCGGGATCCACAGATACGCAGTATTTT.

In the case of this clone: The germline gene is not matched at one end of the junction; a read error may be the cause. Other nucleotide sequences in the sample specify the same CDR3. The J gene is TRBJ2-1, the V gene TRBV9, with 10 bases identical to TRBD2. This CDR3 spans 15 amino acids. CDR1 SGDLS and CDR2 YYNGEE come from the germline V gene. CDR3 amino acids: CASSVAGGSYNEQFF. For the CDR3, the DNA is TGTGCCAGCAGTGTAGCGGGAGGTTCCTACAATGAGCAGTTCTTC. Full variable domain (missing parts from reference TRBV9 and TRBJ2-1): DSGVTQTPKHLITATGQRVTLRCSPRSGDLSVYWYQQSLDQGLQFLIQYYNGEERAKGNILERFSAQQFPDLHSELNLSSLELGDSALYFCASSVAGGSYNEQFFGPGTRLTVL.

The chain has TRBV28 and TRBJ2-7, with 8 bases identical to TRBD1. Trimming at V came to 7 bases and at J to 3 bases, leaving 8 bases not matched to a gene. Germline CDR1 MDHEN, CDR2 SYDVKM. This CDR3 is 14 amino acids long. CDR3 coding DNA: TGTGCCAGCACCCCCGGACAGGGTTTCTACGAGCAGTACTTC. The encoded protein is CASTPGQGFYEQYF.

The chain carries TRBV7-8 and TRBJ2-6; 8 bases fit TRBD2. This CDR3 spans 16 amino acids. V lost 11 bases, J lost 0 bases, and 9 bases stayed unmatched. Germline CDR1 is SGHVS and CDR2 is FQNEAQ. In DNA, the CDR3 is TGTGCCTTGGCGGCTAGCGGGTTCTCTGGGGCCAACGTCCTGACTTTC. Translated: CALAASGFSGANVLTF.

V is TRBV6-5 and J is TRBJ2-7, with TRBD2 matching over 8 bases. This CDR3 contains 15 residues. Germline CDR1 MNHEY, CDR2 SVGAGI. V dropped 5 bases and J dropped 4; count of bases not matched to a gene: 10. For the CDR3, the DNA is TGTGCCAGCAGTACCTTAGCGGGACGGGGGTACGAGCAGTACTTC. Encoded protein: CASSTLAGRGYEQYF.

The chain couples TRBV10-3 to TRBJ1-1; 8 bases are a match to TRBD1. V trimming: 5 bases; J trimming: 4 bases; junction bases outside the gene matches: 6. Germline assignment: CDR1 ENHRY and CDR2 SYGVKD. The CDR3 has 14 residues. The CDR3 nucleotides are TGTGCCATCAGTCAGGGGGCAACGGGCACTGAAGCTTTCTTT. Its protein product is CAISQGATGTEAFF.

The V gene is TRBV27, the J gene TRBJ2-7; tentative D call: TRBD1 (6 bases). V dropped 2 bases and J dropped 1 base, with 9 bases sitting between them. CDR1 is MNHEY and CDR2 is SMNVEV in the germline V gene (reference sequence). The CDR3 is 14 amino acids. The CDR3 region has the DNA TGTGCCAGCAGTTTAGGGGGCTATTCCTACGAGCAGTACTTC. Its protein is CASSLGGYSYEQYF.

The V and J genes are TRBV4-1 and TRBJ2-7; D is unclear. The V gene lost 3 bases and the J gene lost 6 bases, with 15 bases spanning the gap. CDR1 MGHRA and CDR2 YSYEKL come from the germline V gene. The CDR3 contains 14 residues. The DNA of the CDR3 is TGCGCCAGCAGCCATCCCACGACAAACGCCGAGCAGTACTTC. It codes for CASSHPTTNAEQYF.

The chain links TRBV11-1 to TRBJ2-1, with a weak D call TRBD2 (5 bases). CDR3 length: 12 amino acids. Trimming took off 5 bases at V and 5 bases at J, with 7 bases between the two ends. Germline CDR1 SGHAT, CDR2 FQDESV (reference sequence). The CDR3 loop is CASSPGNNEQFF. CDR3 in DNA: TGTGCCAGCAGCCCCGGGAACAATGAGCAGTTCTTC.

The chain carries TRBV28 and TRBJ2-5; perhaps TRBD1 as D (5 bases). The V and J ends lost 7 bases and 1 base respectively, with 25 bases between them. Germline values: CDR1 MDHEN, CDR2 SYDVKM. The CDR3 has 18 amino acids. CDR3 region: CASNIGFSGHHIQETQYF. DNA of the CDR3: TGTGCCAGCAACATAGGGTTTTCCGGACATCACATCCAAGAGACCCAGTACTTC.

The rearrangement joins TRBV30 to TRBJ2-7, with D uncertain. V lost 0 bases and J lost 2, with 8 bases in between. The CDR3 has 13 residues. Germline V CDR1 and CDR2: GTSNPN, SVGIG (reference sequence). CDR3 sequence reads: CAWSVGLTYEQYF. CDR3 in DNA: TGTGCCTGGAGTGTTGGCCTCACCTACGAGCAGTACTTC.

The rearrangement links TRBV30 to TRBJ2-5; D is unresolved. V was cut by 0 bases and J by 3 bases, with 11 bases left in between. The CDR3 length is 14 residues. Germline-derived CDR1 and CDR2 are GTSNPN and SVGIG (reference sequence). This CDR3 reads CAWSVKGQEETQYF. CDR3 bases: TGTGCCTGGAGTGTGAAAGGGCAAGAAGAGACCCAGTACTTC.

This sequence joins TRBV2 and TRBJ2-5; D is perhaps TRBD1 (5 bases). In germline, CDR1 is SNHLY, CDR2 FYNNEI. The CDR3 contains 13 residues. V was pared by 4 bases and J by 1 base, with 7 bases between. CDR3 in DNA: TGTGCCAGCAGTGCAGACAGCCAAGAGACCCAGTACTTC. Protein: CASSADSQETQYF.

This chain uses TRBV7-9 with TRBJ1-1; D unresolved. The CDR3 extends over 12 amino acids. Germline V gene lookup returns CDR1 SEHNR and CDR2 FQNEAQ (reference sequence). V lost 8 bases and J lost 5, with 12 bases in between. Here the CDR3 reads CASDRRLTEAFF. For the CDR3, the DNA is TGTGCCAGCGACCGCCGACTGACTGAAGCTTTCTTT.

This clone was detected a few times. The chain carries TRBV5-5 and TRBJ1-3; no definite D call. V lost 3 bases and J 0 bases, leaving 16 bases between the germline ends. Per the germline V gene, CDR1 is SGHKS and CDR2 is YYEKEE (reference sequence). This CDR3 has 17 residues. CDR3 nucleotide sequence: TGTGCCAGCAGCTCTTCCGATCCCCGGAGCTCTGGAAACACCATATATTTT. This translates into CASSSSDPRSSGNTIYF.

The chain couples TRBV6-1 to TRBJ2-6; D uncertain. Trimming took 7 bases from V and 9 from J, leaving 10 bases between them. CDR3 length: 12 amino acids. Germline CDR1 is MNHNS and CDR2 is SASEGT. The CDR3 nucleotides are TGTGCCAGCATCACGCTAGACAACGTCCTGACTTTC. This codes for CASITLDNVLTF.

The V gene is TRBV4-3, the J gene TRBJ2-7; 7 nucleotides line up with TRBD1. The junction had 8 bases not matched to a gene; V was cut back by 0 bases and J by 0 bases. The CDR3 is 17 amino acids. Germline V gene sequence: CDR1 LGHNA, CDR2 YSLEER. The DNA for the CDR3 is TGCGCCAGCAGCCAAGATAGTTTTGGACAGGCCTCCTACGAGCAGTACTTC. It translates to CASSQDSFGQASYEQYF.

The chain employs TRBV27 and TRBJ2-2, with 10 bases aligning to TRBD1. Per germline, CDR1 MNHEY and CDR2 SMNVEV (reference sequence). V shed 6 bases, J shed 6 bases, and the junction held 4 bases outside the gene matches. The CDR3 is made up of 14 amino acids. The CDR3, as DNA: TGTGCCAGCAGCCCCGGGACAGGGGCCGGGGAGCTGTTTTTT. It encodes CASSPGTGAGELFF.

This chain connects TRBV28 to TRBJ1-2; the D is unclear. V lost 3 bases to trimming and J lost 8 bases, with 19 bases between them. Germline V gives CDR1 MDHEN, CDR2 SYDVKM. This CDR3 region has 15 residues. For the CDR3, the DNA is TGTGCCAGCAGTTTCCTTTCGCGGCGGTACGGGGGCTACACCTTC. It translates to CASSFLSRRYGGYTF.

The chain is built from TRBV7-8 and TRBJ2-7, with 9 bases matching TRBD1. V lost 4 bases to trimming and J lost 4 bases; unmatched junction nucleotides: 5. The V gene's germline CDR1 is SGHVS and CDR2 FQNEAQ. This CDR3 contains 14 residues. CDR3 DNA sequence: TGTGCCAGCAGCTCTACGGACAGGGGTTACGAGCAGTACTTC. It yields the protein CASSSTDRGYEQYF.

The V gene is TRBV7-2, the J gene TRBJ2-7, with D tentatively TRBD2 (5 bases). Trimming removed 5 bases from V and 2 bases from J, with 10 bases in between. The CDR3 sequence is 13 residues long. Germline V lookup: CDR1 SGHTA, CDR2 FQGNSA. CDR3 coding DNA: TGTGCCAGCAGCGTCGACGGGGCCTACGAGCAGTACTTC. Residues: CASSVDGAYEQYF.